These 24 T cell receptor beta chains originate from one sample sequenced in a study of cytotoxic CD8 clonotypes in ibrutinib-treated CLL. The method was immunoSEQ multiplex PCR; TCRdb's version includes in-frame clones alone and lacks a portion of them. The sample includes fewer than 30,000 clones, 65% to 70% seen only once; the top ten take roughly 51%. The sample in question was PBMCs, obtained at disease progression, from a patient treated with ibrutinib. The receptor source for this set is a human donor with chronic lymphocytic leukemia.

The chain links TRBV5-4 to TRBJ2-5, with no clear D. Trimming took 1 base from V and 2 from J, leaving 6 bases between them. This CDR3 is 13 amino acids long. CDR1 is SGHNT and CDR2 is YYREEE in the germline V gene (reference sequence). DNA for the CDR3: TGTGCCAGCAGCTTGACTGTACAAGAGACCCAGTACTTC. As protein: CASSLTVQETQYF.

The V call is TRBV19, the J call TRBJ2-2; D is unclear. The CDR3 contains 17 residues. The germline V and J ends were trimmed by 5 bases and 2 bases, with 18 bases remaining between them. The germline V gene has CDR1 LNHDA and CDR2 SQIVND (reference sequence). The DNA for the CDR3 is TGTGCCAGTAGTGTCTGGGCCTCTCTCCCAAACACCGGGGAGCTGTTTTTT. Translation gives CASSVWASLPNTGELFF.

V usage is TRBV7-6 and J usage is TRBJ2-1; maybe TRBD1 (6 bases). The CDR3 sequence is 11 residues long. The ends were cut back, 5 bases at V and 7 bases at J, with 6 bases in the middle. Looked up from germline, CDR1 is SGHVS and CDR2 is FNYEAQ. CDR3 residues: CASSQGNEQFF. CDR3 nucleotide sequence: TGTGCCAGCAGCCAGGGGAATGAGCAGTTCTTC.

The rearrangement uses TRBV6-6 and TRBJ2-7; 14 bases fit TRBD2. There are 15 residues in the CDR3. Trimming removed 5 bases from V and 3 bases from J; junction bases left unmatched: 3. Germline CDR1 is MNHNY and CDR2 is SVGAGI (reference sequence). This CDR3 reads CASSLTSGGDYEQYF. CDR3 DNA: TGTGCCAGCAGTCTGACTAGCGGGGGGGACTACGAGCAGTACTTC.

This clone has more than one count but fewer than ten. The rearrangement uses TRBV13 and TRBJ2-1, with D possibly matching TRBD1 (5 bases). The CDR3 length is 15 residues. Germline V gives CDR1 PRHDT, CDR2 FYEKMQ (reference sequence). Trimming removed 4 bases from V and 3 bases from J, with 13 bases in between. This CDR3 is CASSSAPGFYNEQFF. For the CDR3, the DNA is TGTGCCAGCAGCTCTGCTCCAGGGTTCTACAATGAGCAGTTCTTC.

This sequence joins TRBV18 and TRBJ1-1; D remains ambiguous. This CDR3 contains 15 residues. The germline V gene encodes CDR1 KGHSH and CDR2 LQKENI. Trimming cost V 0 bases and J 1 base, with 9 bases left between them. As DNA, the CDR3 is TGTGCCAGCTCACCACCGGGTCCGAAGAACACTGAAGCTTTCTTT. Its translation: CASSPPGPKNTEAFF.

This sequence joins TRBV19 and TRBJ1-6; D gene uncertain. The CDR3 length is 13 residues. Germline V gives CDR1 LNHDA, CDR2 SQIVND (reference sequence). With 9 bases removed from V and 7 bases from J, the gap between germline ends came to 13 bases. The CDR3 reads CASRPGLNSPLHF. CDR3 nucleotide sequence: TGTGCCAGCCGTCCGGGATTGAATTCACCCCTCCACTTT.

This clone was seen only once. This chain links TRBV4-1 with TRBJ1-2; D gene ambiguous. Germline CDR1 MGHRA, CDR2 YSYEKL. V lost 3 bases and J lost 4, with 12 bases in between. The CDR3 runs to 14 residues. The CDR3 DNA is TGCGCCAGCAGCCACACGTCCCTCTCCTATGGCTACACCTTC. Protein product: CASSHTSLSYGYTF.

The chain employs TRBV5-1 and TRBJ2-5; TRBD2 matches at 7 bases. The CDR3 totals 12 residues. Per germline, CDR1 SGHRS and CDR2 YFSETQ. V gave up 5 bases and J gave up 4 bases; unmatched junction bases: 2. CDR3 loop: CASRGEGETQYF. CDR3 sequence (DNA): TGCGCCAGCAGAGGGGAGGGAGAGACCCAGTACTTC.

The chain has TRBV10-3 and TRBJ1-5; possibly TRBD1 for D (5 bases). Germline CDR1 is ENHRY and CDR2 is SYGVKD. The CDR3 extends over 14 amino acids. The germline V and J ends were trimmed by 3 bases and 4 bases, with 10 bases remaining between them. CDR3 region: CAISEGVWNQPQHF. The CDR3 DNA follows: TGTGCCATCAGTGAAGGGGTCTGGAATCAGCCCCAGCATTTT.

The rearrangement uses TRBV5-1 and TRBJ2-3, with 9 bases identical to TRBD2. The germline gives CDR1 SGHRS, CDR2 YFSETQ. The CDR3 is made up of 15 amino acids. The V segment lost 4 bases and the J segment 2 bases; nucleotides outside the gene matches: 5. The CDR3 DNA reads TGCGCCAGCAGCCATAGCGGGGGACACACAGATACGCAGTATTTT. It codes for CASSHSGGHTDTQYF.

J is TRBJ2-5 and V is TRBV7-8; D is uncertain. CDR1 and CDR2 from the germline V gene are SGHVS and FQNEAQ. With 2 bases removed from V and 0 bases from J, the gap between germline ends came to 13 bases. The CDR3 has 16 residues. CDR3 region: CASSLSSGLDQETQYF. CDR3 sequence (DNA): TGTGCCAGCAGCTTAAGCTCCGGGCTAGACCAAGAGACCCAGTACTTC. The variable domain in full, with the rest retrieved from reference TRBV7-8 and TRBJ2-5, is GAGVSQSPRYKVAKRGQDVALRCDPISGHVSLFWYQQALGQGPEFLTYFQNEAQLDKSGLPSDRFFAERPEGSVSTLKIQRTQQEDSAVYLCASSLSSGLDQETQYFGPGTRLLVL.

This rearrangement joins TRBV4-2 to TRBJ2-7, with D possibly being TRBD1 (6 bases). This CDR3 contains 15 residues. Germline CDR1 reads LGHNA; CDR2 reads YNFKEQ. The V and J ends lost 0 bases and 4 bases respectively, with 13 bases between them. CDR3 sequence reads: CASSQEETGDYEQYF. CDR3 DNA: TGTGCCAGCAGCCAAGAGGAGACAGGTGATTACGAGCAGTACTTC.

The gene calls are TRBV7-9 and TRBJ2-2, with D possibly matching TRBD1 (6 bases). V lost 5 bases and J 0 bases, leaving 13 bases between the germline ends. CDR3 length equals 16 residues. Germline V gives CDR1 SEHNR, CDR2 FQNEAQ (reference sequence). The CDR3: CASSVRQVANTGELFF. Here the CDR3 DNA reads TGTGCCAGCAGCGTCAGACAGGTTGCGAACACCGGGGAGCTGTTTTTT.

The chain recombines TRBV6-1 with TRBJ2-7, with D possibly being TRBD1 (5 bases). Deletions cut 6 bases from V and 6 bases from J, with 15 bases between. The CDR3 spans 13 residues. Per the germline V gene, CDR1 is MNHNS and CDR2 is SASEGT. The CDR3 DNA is TGTGCCAGCAGCCTTAACGACAGACTCGAGCAGTACTTC. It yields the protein CASSLNDRLEQYF.

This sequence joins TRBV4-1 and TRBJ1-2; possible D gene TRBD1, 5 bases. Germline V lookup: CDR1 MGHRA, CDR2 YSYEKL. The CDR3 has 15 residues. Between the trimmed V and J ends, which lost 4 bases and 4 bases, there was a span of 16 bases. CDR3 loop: CASSPIYDSPYGYTF. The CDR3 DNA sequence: TGCGCCAGCAGCCCTATTTACGACAGCCCCTATGGCTACACCTTC.

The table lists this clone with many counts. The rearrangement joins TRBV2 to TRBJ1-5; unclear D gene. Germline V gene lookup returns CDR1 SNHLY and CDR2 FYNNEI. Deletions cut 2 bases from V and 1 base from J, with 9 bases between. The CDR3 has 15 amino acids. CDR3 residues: CASSEQSVSNQPQHF. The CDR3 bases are TGTGCCAGCAGTGAACAGTCAGTAAGCAATCAGCCCCAGCATTTT.

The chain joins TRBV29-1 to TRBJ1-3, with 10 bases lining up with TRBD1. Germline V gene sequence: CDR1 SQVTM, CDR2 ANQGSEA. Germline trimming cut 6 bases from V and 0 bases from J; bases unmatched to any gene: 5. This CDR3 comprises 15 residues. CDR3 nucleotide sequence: TGCAGCGTAAAGACAGGGGGCTACTCTGGAAACACCATATATTTT. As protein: CSVKTGGYSGNTIYF.

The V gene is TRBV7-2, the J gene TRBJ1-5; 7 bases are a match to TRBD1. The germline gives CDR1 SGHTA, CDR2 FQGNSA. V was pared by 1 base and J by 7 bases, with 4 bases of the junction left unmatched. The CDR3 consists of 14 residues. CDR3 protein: CASSLVQGRQPQHF. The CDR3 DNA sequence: TGTGCCAGCAGCTTAGTACAGGGGAGACAGCCCCAGCATTTT.

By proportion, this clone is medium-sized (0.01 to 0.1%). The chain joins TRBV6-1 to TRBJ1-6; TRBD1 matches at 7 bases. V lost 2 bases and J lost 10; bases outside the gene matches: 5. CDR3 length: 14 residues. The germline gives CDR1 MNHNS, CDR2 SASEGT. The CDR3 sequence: CASSETGEGSPLHF. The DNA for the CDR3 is TGTGCCAGCAGTGAAACAGGGGAAGGATCACCCCTCCACTTT.

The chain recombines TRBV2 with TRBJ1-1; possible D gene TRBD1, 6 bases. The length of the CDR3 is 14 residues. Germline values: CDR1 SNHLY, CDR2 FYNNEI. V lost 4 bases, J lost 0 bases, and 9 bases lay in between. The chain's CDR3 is CASSGTAMNTEAFF. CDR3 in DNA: TGTGCCAGCAGTGGGACAGCTATGAACACTGAAGCTTTCTTT.

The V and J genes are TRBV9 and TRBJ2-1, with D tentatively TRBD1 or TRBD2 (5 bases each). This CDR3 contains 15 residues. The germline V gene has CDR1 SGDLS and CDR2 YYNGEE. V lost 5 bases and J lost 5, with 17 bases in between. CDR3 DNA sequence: TGTGCCAGCAGAGGGACGGGGAGCCCCCACAATGAGCAGTTCTTC. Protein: CASRGTGSPHNEQFF.

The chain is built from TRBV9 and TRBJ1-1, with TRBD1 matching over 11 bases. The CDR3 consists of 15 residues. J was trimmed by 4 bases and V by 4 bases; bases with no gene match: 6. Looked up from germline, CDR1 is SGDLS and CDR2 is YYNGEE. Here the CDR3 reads CASSPGTGGITEAFF. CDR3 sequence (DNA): TGTGCCAGCAGCCCCGGGACAGGGGGGATCACTGAAGCTTTCTTT.

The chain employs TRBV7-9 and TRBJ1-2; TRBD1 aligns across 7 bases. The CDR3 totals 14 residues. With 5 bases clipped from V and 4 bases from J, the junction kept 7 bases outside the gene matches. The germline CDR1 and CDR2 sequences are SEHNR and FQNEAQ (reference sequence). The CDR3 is CASSPTTGVYGYTF. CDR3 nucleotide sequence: TGTGCCAGCAGCCCCACCACAGGGGTCTATGGCTACACCTTC.